This T cell receptor (beta chain) emerged from a study of blood T cell repertoires in COVID-19. Study-wide background: Spain, Italy and the United States supplied samples that represented acute and convalescent COVID-19. Sources were T cells, B-cell-depleted T cells, or PBMCs; the material itself was cDNA or gDNA.

V shed 4 bases and J 4 bases; nucleotides not matched to a gene: 14. CDR1 and CDR2 (germline): SGHDT, YYEEEE. The CDR3 is made up of 17 amino acids. Profiled with immunoSEQ multiplex PCR; TCRdb holds only in-frame clones, not every one. The sample carries about 160,000 clones, roughly 93% recorded once. J is TRBJ1-1 and V is TRBV5-6, with 9 nucleotides matching TRBD1. The sample comprised peripheral blood. The clonotype was recovered from a man aged 18 to 29 with acute or convalescent COVID-19. CDR3 bases: TGTGCCAGCAGCGCCCAAACAGGGGGCGCCTGGGGCACTGAAGCTTTCTTT. It codes for CASSAQTGGAWGTEAFF.